These T cell receptor beta chains were read from a single sample in a study of T cell changes during pregnancy in multiple sclerosis. Data came from immunoSEQ multiplex PCR; TCRdb stores just in-frame clones and leaves some out. The sample records tens of thousands of clones, around 93% being singletons. The material sequenced was peripheral blood, taken in the first trimester of pregnancy. Every receptor here comes from a female donor with multiple sclerosis, enrolled in a pregnancy study. The CDR3 runs from the conserved cysteine through the conserved F or W. The D gene is left open where the match is weak. Only part of the rows carry a size: once, few, many, or a class if the clone is expanded.

>TRBJ1-2|TRBV6-5|NA|TRBD1
CASSQGQAYYGYTF
TGTGCCAGCAGCCAAGGACAGGCCTACTATGGCTACACCTTC
>TRBJ2-7|TRBV14|NA|NA
CASSRGSSYEQYF
TGTGCCAGCAGCCGCGGTAGCTCCTACGAGCAGTACTTC
>TRBJ2-1|TRBV6-6|NA|NA
CASSSDSKQFF
TGTGCCAGCAGTTCGGACAGCAAGCAGTTCTTC
>TRBJ1-3|TRBV19|NA|NA
CASSLPDRRSGNTIYF
TGTGCCAGTAGTCTTCCCGACAGGCGCTCTGGAAACACCATATATTTT
>TRBJ2-7|TRBV7-6|once|NA
CASSWGGGTYEQYF
TGTGCCAGCAGCTGGGGGGGCGGGACCTACGAGCAGTACTTC
>TRBJ2-1|TRBV7-3|NA|NA
CASSRGQNNEQFF
TGTGCCAGCAGCCGGGGACAAAACAATGAGCAGTTCTTC
>TRBJ2-5|TRBV7-9|NA|TRBD2
CASSPGLAGGETQYF
TGTGCCAGCAGCCCCGGACTAGCGGGAGGGGAGACCCAGTACTTC
>TRBJ1-5|TRBV19|NA|NA
CASSIDWQGYSNQPQHF
TGTGCCAGTAGTATAGATTGGCAGGGGTATAGCAATCAGCCCCAGCATTTT
>TRBJ1-5|TRBV27|NA|TRBD1
CASSLQGGGNQPQHF
TGTGCCAGCAGTTTACAGGGGGGCGGCAATCAGCCCCAGCATTTT
>TRBJ2-1|TRBV5-5|NA|NA
CASTSRAGSYNEQFF
TGTGCCTCCACCTCCAGGGCCGGGTCCTACAATGAGCAGTTCTTC
>TRBJ2-7|TRBV4-2|NA|NA
CASSQEVQDSEQYF
TGTGCCAGCAGCCAAGAGGTGCAGGACAGCGAGCAGTACTTC
>TRBJ2-3|TRBV4-2|NA|TRBD2
CASSRILAGGSGDTQYF
TGTGCCAGCAGCCGGATACTAGCGGGGGGGAGTGGAGATACGCAGTATTTT
>TRBJ2-1|TRBV7-2|NA|TRBD2
CASSVGLAGVNEQFF
TGTGCCAGCAGCGTGGGACTAGCGGGAGTCAATGAGCAGTTCTTC
>TRBJ2-6|TRBV4-3|NA|NA
CASSRRQTSGANVLTF
TGCGCCAGCAGCCGCAGACAAACTAGCGGGGCCAACGTCCTGACTTTC
>TRBJ2-5|TRBV5-1|NA|TRBD2
CASSQRTSGRVGQETQYF
TGCGCCAGCAGCCAGAGGACTAGCGGGAGGGTAGGACAGGAGACCCAGTACTTC
>TRBJ2-7|TRBV6-5|NA|TRBD1
CASSSGQGSSYEQYF
TGTGCCAGCAGTTCCGGACAGGGGAGCTCCTACGAGCAGTACTTC
>TRBJ2-7|TRBV18|NA|TRBD1
CASTPGQGDEQYF
TGTGCCAGCACCCCCGGACAGGGGGACGAGCAGTACTTC
>TRBJ1-2|TRBV29-1|NA|NA
CSALRDKATSGYTF
TGCAGCGCATTAAGGGACAAGGCCACATCCGGCTACACCTTC
>TRBJ1-2|TRBV19|once|NA
CASSIGTEYGYTF
TGTGCCAGTAGTATAGGGACAGAGTATGGCTACACCTTC
>TRBJ2-4|TRBV29-1|NA|NA
CSCSGIAKNIQYF
TGCAGTTGCTCAGGGATAGCCAAAAACATTCAGTACTTC
>TRBJ2-2|TRBV19|NA|TRBD2
CASSIVTTSGNTGELFF
TGTGCCAGTAGTATAGTCACAACTAGCGGTAACACCGGGGAGCTGTTTTTT
>TRBJ2-7|TRBV4-1|NA|NA
CASSPGIFYEQYF
TGCGCCAGCAGCCCGGGTATTTTCTACGAGCAGTACTTC
>TRBJ2-1|TRBV5-1|NA|TRBD2
CASSLGTSGILTNNEQFF
TGCGCCAGCAGCCTTGGGACTAGCGGGATCTTAACAAACAATGAGCAGTTCTTC
>TRBJ2-7|TRBV5-1|NA|TRBD2
CASSLASGGFSYEQYF
TGCGCCAGCAGCTTGGCTAGCGGGGGTTTCTCCTACGAGCAGTACTTC
>TRBJ1-1|TRBV29-1|NA|TRBD1
CSALDRGWNTEAFF
TGCAGCGCCCTCGACAGGGGTTGGAACACTGAAGCTTTCTTT
>TRBJ2-2|TRBV5-4|NA|TRBD2
CASSLGGREQTGELFF
TGTGCCAGCAGCTTGGGAGGGCGGGAGCAAACCGGGGAGCTGTTTTTT
>TRBJ2-3|TRBV18|NA|TRBD2
CASSPPFSSGGQDF
TGTGCCAGCTCACCACCTTTCTCATCGGGAGGTCAGGATTTT
>TRBJ1-5|TRBV7-9|NA|TRBD1
CASSLWTGDNQPQHF
TGTGCCAGCAGCTTATGGACAGGCGACAATCAGCCCCAGCATTTT
>TRBJ1-2|TRBV7-2|NA|TRBD1
CASSLAQIGGYRGYTF
TGTGCCAGCAGCTTAGCGCAGATAGGGGGCTATCGCGGCTACACCTTC